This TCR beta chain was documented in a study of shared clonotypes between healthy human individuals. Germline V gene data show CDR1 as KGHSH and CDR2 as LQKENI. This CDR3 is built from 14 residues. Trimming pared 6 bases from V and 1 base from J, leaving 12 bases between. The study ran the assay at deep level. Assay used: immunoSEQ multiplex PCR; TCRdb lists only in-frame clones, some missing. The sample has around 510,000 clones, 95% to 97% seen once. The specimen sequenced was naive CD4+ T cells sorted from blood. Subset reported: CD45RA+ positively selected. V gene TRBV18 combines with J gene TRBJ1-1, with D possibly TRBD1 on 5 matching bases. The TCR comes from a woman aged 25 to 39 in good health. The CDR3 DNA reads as TGTGCCAGCTCCCCCACTACAGGGAACACTGAAGCTTTCTTT. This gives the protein CASSPTTGNTEAFF.